These 9 T cell receptor beta chains were all obtained from the same sample, sequenced in a study of blood T cell repertoires in COVID-19. Only in-frame clones appear in the TCRdb table, and some are missing; sequencing was by immunoSEQ multiplex PCR. The data hold around 150,000 clones, with 76% observed a single time. Material for sequencing was peripheral blood. Receptor source: a woman of 80 years or more with active or convalescent COVID-19.

This clone came up a few times. The rearrangement uses TRBV4-3 and TRBJ1-1, with D maybe TRBD1 (6 bases). This CDR3 comprises 14 residues. Germline V CDR1 and CDR2: LGHNA, YSLEER. V dropped 1 base and J dropped 2 bases, with 8 bases sitting between them. The chain's CDR3 is CASSQARGNTEAFF. The DNA of the CDR3 is TGCGCCAGCAGCCAAGCCAGGGGAAACACTGAAGCTTTCTTT.

V is TRBV5-1 and J is TRBJ2-5, with 12 nucleotides matching TRBD2. The CDR3 runs to 15 residues. Germline assignment: CDR1 SGHRS and CDR2 YFSETQ. J gave up 5 bases and V 1 base, and 3 bases lay outside the gene matches. In DNA, the CDR3 is TGCGCCAGCAGCTTGACACTAGCGGGGGGCGAGACCCAGTACTTC. It is translated as CASSLTLAGGETQYF.

This clone was seen more than once but under ten times. The V and J genes are TRBV28 and TRBJ1-5; possibly TRBD1 for D (6 bases). This CDR3 has 17 residues. Germline values: CDR1 MDHEN, CDR2 SYDVKM. The ends were cut back, 7 bases at V and 0 bases at J, with 19 bases in the middle. This CDR3 reads CASNIRGGGYSNQPQHF. The CDR3, as DNA: TGTGCCAGCAACATCAGAGGGGGGGGGTATAGCAATCAGCCCCAGCATTTT.

The table lists this clone with a count of one. The rearrangement joins TRBV18 to TRBJ2-7, with TRBD1 matching 7 bases. In germline, CDR1 is KGHSH, CDR2 LQKENI. The CDR3 totals 16 residues. V lost 1 base and J lost 1; bases outside the gene matches: 7. The CDR3: CASSPLEGGASYEQYF. For the CDR3, the DNA is TGTGCCAGCTCACCACTGGAAGGGGGCGCATCCTACGAGCAGTACTTC.

The chain employs TRBV5-6 and TRBJ2-1; weak D call: TRBD1 (5 bases). The length of the CDR3 is 16 residues. Germline CDR1 is SGHDT and CDR2 is YYEEEE. V gave up 0 bases and J gave up 0 bases, with 10 bases separating them. The CDR3 bases are TGTGCCAGCAGCTTGGTTGGGGCGAGCTCCTACAATGAGCAGTTCTTC. Residues: CASSLVGASSYNEQFF.

V gene TRBV19 combines with J gene TRBJ2-2, with TRBD2 matching 15 bases. With V trimmed by 3 bases and J by 2 bases, 7 bases remained unmatched. The CDR3 spans 19 residues. Per the germline V gene, CDR1 is LNHDA and CDR2 is SQIVND (reference sequence). Here the CDR3 reads CASSMGLAGGHPNTGELFF. CDR3 nucleotide sequence: TGTGCCAGTAGTATGGGACTAGCGGGGGGTCATCCTAACACCGGGGAGCTGTTTTTT.

The chain couples TRBV5-4 to TRBJ2-7; D perhaps matches TRBD2 (5 bases). Per germline, CDR1 SGHNT and CDR2 YYREEE (reference sequence). CDR3 length: 12 residues. V was clipped by 4 bases and J by 6 bases, with 11 bases between them. CDR3 in amino acids: CASSPWSGEQYF. The CDR3 bases are TGTGCCAGCAGCCCGTGGAGCGGCGAGCAGTACTTC.

This clone has a single count. The CDR3 DNA follows: TGTGCCATCAGGACGGAGGGATTTTACTATGGCTACACCTTC. This codes for CAIRTEGFYYGYTF. The chain uses TRBV10-3 and TRBJ1-2; D not certain. V lost 6 bases and J lost 3, with 14 bases in between. Looked up from germline, CDR1 is ENHRY and CDR2 is SYGVKD. This CDR3 is built from 14 residues.

CDR3 in DNA: TGTGCCAGCAGTGAACCGGGACTAGTTCGGGGGGAGCTGTTTTTT. Translating it yields CASSEPGLVRGELFF. V and J are TRBV6-1 and TRBJ2-2; 8 bases map to TRBD2. V gave up 2 bases and J gave up 8 bases; unmatched junction bases: 7. The CDR3 totals 15 residues. Germline CDR1 MNHNS, CDR2 SASEGT.